A single sample gave rise to the 31 T cell receptor beta chains below, sequenced in a study of OX40 agonist ivuxolimab in advanced cancers. Data came from immunoSEQ multiplex PCR; TCRdb stores just in-frame clones and leaves some out. This sample has around 28,000 clones; approximately 84% occur once, and the top ten carry roughly 15%. Here the sequenced sample was CD4+ or CD8+ T cells sorted from blood, taken in a trial of the OX40 agonist ivuxolimab. These receptors all stem from an adult with an advanced solid tumor such as melanoma, head and neck, liver or kidney cancer.

The V call is TRBV4-1, the J call TRBJ2-7, with TRBD2 identical over 9 bases. The germline V gene has CDR1 MGHRA and CDR2 YSYEKL. CDR3 size: 14 residues. Trimming at V came to 1 base and at J to 4 bases, leaving 2 bases not matched to a gene. The CDR3 here is CASSQVSGSYEQYF. CDR3 nucleotide sequence: TGCGCCAGCAGCCAAGTTAGCGGGAGTTACGAGCAGTACTTC.

This chain links TRBV7-2 with TRBJ2-7; D unresolved. The CDR3 length is 15 residues. Per germline, CDR1 SGHTA and CDR2 FQGNSA. The germline V and J ends were trimmed by 5 bases and 0 bases, with 14 bases remaining between them. The CDR3 region has the DNA TGTGCCAGCAGCCCAACTATTGGTAGCTCCTACGAGCAGTACTTC. Its translation is CASSPTIGSSYEQYF.

This clone appeared once. The chain employs TRBV2 and TRBJ1-5, with 9 bases fitting TRBD1. With 6 bases clipped from V and 2 bases from J, the junction kept 8 bases outside the gene matches. The germline V gene has CDR1 SNHLY and CDR2 FYNNEI. The CDR3 contains 16 residues. CDR3 residues: CASSARQGGGNQPQHF. The CDR3 region has the DNA TGTGCCAGCAGCGCCAGACAGGGGGGAGGCAATCAGCCCCAGCATTTT.

The chain has TRBV18 and TRBJ1-2; tentatively, D is TRBD1 (5 bases). V shed 2 bases and J shed 8 bases, with 12 bases lying between them. Germline-derived CDR1 and CDR2 are KGHSH and LQKENI. The CDR3 loop spans 13 amino acids. This CDR3 is CASSPGGSQGYTF. DNA of the CDR3: TGTGCCAGCTCACCAGGGGGTTCTCAAGGCTACACCTTC.

The genes are TRBV28 and TRBJ2-5; D unclear. The length of the CDR3 is 11 residues. Germline CDR1 reads MDHEN; CDR2 reads SYDVKM. Trimming left V 6 bases short and J 7 bases short, with 9 bases between. In DNA, the CDR3 is TGTGCCAGCAGCCTGCTGGGGACCCAGTACTTC. This translates into CASSLLGTQYF.

This chain joins TRBV5-1 and TRBJ2-2; D is unresolved. Germline-derived CDR1 and CDR2 are SGHRS and YFSETQ. This CDR3 is 16 amino acids long. V dropped 1 base and J dropped 0 bases, with 10 bases sitting between them. Written as DNA, the CDR3 is TGCGCCAGCAGCTTGCTCCCAGTTCCGAACACCGGGGAGCTGTTTTTT. It encodes CASSLLPVPNTGELFF. Together with reference TRBV5-1 and TRBJ2-2, the CDR3 gives the full variable domain: KAGVTQTPRYLIKTRGQQVTLSCSPISGHRSVSWYQQTPGQGLQFLFEYFSETQRNKGNFPGRFSGRQFSNSRSEMNVSTLELGDSALYLCASSLLPVPNTGELFFGEGSRLTVL.

The rearrangement joins TRBV27 to TRBJ2-1; D unclear. With 4 bases removed from V and 5 bases from J, the gap between germline ends came to 9 bases. The germline gives CDR1 MNHEY, CDR2 SMNVEV (reference sequence). The CDR3 extends over 13 amino acids. CDR3 in DNA: TGTGCCAGCAGTTCCGCCTTCGACAATGAGCAGTTCTTC. This encodes CASSSAFDNEQFF.

CDR3 nucleotide sequence: TGTGCCAGCAGTGAAGGATTAGGACAGTTTACTGGAAACACCATATATTTT. This codes for CASSEGLGQFTGNTIYF. The chain is built from TRBV25-1 and TRBJ1-3; perhaps TRBD1 as D (6 bases). Germline CDR1 is MGHDK and CDR2 is SYGVNS. The V gene lost 2 bases and the J gene lost 2 bases, with 16 bases spanning the gap. This CDR3 comprises 17 residues.

V and J are TRBV7-6 and TRBJ2-1; the D is unclear. The CDR3 covers 17 residues. Germline CDR1 is SGHVS and CDR2 is FNYEAQ. Trimming stripped 5 bases from V and 4 bases from J, with 21 bases between. The CDR3 sequence is CASSPQLGKKDYNEQFF. In DNA, the CDR3 is TGTGCCAGCAGCCCTCAATTAGGAAAAAAGGATTACAATGAGCAGTTCTTC.

This clone has only a few counts. This rearrangement joins TRBV2 to TRBJ1-1; D is uncertain. This CDR3 is built from 14 residues. Germline V gene lookup returns CDR1 SNHLY and CDR2 FYNNEI. Trimming took off 4 bases at V and 7 bases at J, with 16 bases between the two ends. The CDR3 DNA is TGTGCCAGCAGTGCTCCGAACACGGCCCTTGAAGCTTTCTTT. Translation gives CASSAPNTALEAFF.

The rearrangement joins TRBV7-9 to TRBJ2-3; D is possibly TRBD2 (7 bases). The CDR3 loop spans 15 amino acids. Trimming removed 5 bases at V and 6 bases at J, with 18 bases between. CDR1 and CDR2 (germline): SEHNR, FQNEAQ (reference sequence). The CDR3, as DNA: TGTGCCAGCAGCCCGATCGGGGGGCTCGGGGATACGCAGTATTTT. It yields the protein CASSPIGGLGDTQYF.

This clone was seen only a few times. The CDR3 protein is CASSPIMVIYEQYF. The CDR3 bases are TGTGCCAGCAGCCCCATAATGGTGATCTACGAGCAGTACTTC. The chain joins TRBV28 to TRBJ2-7, with D uncertain. Germline V gene sequence: CDR1 MDHEN, CDR2 SYDVKM. This CDR3 has 14 residues. V shed 6 bases and J shed 3 bases, with 15 bases lying between them. Based on the CDR3 plus reference TRBV28 and TRBJ2-7, the full variable domain is DVKVTQSSRYLVKRTGEKVFLECVQDMDHENMFWYRQDPGLGLRLIYFSYDVKMKEKGDIPEGYSVSREKKERFSLILESASTNQTSMYLCASSPIMVIYEQYFGPGTRLTVT.

The chain recombines TRBV7-9 with TRBJ2-7, with unresolved D. The germline V gene has CDR1 SEHNR and CDR2 FQNEAQ (reference sequence). The CDR3 length is 16 residues. V gave up 5 bases and J gave up 2 bases, with 19 bases separating them. Here the CDR3 DNA reads TGTGCCAGCAGCAGTGTGCCAGGTTTAAATACCTACGAGCAGTACTTC. It yields the protein CASSSVPGLNTYEQYF.

The chain employs TRBV7-3 and TRBJ2-7; 8 positions match TRBD2. There are 14 residues in the CDR3. The V and J ends lost 6 bases and 3 bases, in that order; junction bases with no gene match: 7. Germline assignment: CDR1 SGHTA and CDR2 FQGTGA. The CDR3 protein is CASSLGAGDYEQYF. CDR3 in DNA: TGTGCCAGCAGTTTGGGAGCGGGGGACTACGAGCAGTACTTC. Looking up the rest from reference TRBV7-3 and TRBJ2-7 gives the full variable domain: GAGVSQTPSNKVTEKGKYVELRCDPISGHTALYWYRQSLGQGPEFLIYFQGTGAADDSGLPNDRFFAVRPEGSVSTLKIQRTERGDSAVYLCASSLGAGDYEQYFGPGTRLTVT.

The V gene is TRBV4-3, the J gene TRBJ2-1, with TRBD1 identical over 7 bases. CDR1 is LGHNA and CDR2 is YSLEER in the germline V gene. This CDR3 contains 18 residues. The junction had 10 bases not matched to a gene; V was cut back by 2 bases and J by 0 bases. The CDR3 reads CASSQPLKGAPSYNEQFF. The CDR3 nucleotides are TGCGCCAGCAGCCAACCTTTAAAGGGGGCCCCCTCCTACAATGAGCAGTTCTTC.

This clone was found once. This chain joins TRBV5-6 and TRBJ2-1, with TRBD1 matching over 8 bases. V lost 3 bases, J lost 10 bases, and 12 bases stayed unmatched. Germline assignment: CDR1 SGHDT and CDR2 YYEEEE. The CDR3 sequence is 15 residues long. The DNA of the CDR3 is TGTGCCAGCAGCTGGACAGGGCTTGTTTTAGGGGAGCAGTTCTTC. Residues: CASSWTGLVLGEQFF.

This clone has only one observation. The CDR3, as DNA: TGTGCCAGCAGTCCAGGACTAGAGGGGGTAGCCAAAAACATTCAGTACTTC. Amino acids: CASSPGLEGVAKNIQYF. The V and J genes are TRBV27 and TRBJ2-4, with D possibly TRBD2 on 7 matching bases. Germline assignment: CDR1 MNHEY and CDR2 SMNVEV (reference sequence). The CDR3 totals 17 residues. V was pared by 5 bases and J by 0 bases, with 17 bases between.

This clone was picked up one time. The rearrangement links TRBV7-3 to TRBJ2-7, with D possibly being TRBD1 (7 bases). V shed 2 bases and J shed 3 bases, with 14 bases lying between them. The CDR3 extends over 15 amino acids. Per the germline V gene, CDR1 is SGHTA and CDR2 is FQGTGA. CDR3 bases: TGTGCCAGCAGCTTATTTGGAGGGGGCGGCTACGAGCAGTACTTC. Translation gives CASSLFGGGGYEQYF.

The CDR3 spells CSVGQASYEQYF. CDR3 in DNA: TGCAGCGTGGGACAGGCTTCCTACGAGCAGTACTTC. The chain joins TRBV29-1 to TRBJ2-7; 8 bases map to TRBD1. The trim removed 6 bases at V and 1 base at J, leaving 2 bases unmatched. This CDR3 has 12 amino acids. CDR1 and CDR2 from the germline V gene are SQVTM and ANQGSEA.

The V call is TRBV11-2, the J call TRBJ2-5, with TRBD1 identical over 8 bases. Germline-derived CDR1 and CDR2 are SGHAT and FQNNGV. This CDR3 contains 16 residues. V dropped 1 base and J dropped 0; count of bases not matched to a gene: 4. The DNA for the CDR3 is TGTGCCAGCAGCTTAGGACAGGGGCCCTACCAAGAGACCCAGTACTTC. Translation gives CASSLGQGPYQETQYF.

The CDR3 DNA follows: TGTGCCAGCAGCCTCGGGGGGAACTCTGGAAACACCATATATTTT. It encodes CASSLGGNSGNTIYF. V is TRBV9 and J is TRBJ1-3; D may be TRBD1 (5 bases). The CDR3 loop spans 15 amino acids. In germline, CDR1 is SGDLS, CDR2 YYNGEE. The germline V and J ends were trimmed by 4 bases and 0 bases, with 11 bases remaining between them.

This chain connects TRBV14 to TRBJ2-1, with 10 bases fitting TRBD2. The CDR3 runs to 15 residues. Trimming removed 3 bases from V and 9 bases from J; junction bases left unmatched: 8. Germline V gives CDR1 SGHDN, CDR2 FVKESK. CDR3 residues: CASSQRYLAGVEQFF. Written as DNA, the CDR3 is TGTGCCAGCAGCCAGAGGTACCTAGCGGGAGTTGAGCAGTTCTTC.

The chain combines TRBV23-1 with TRBJ2-5, with 8 bases identical to TRBD1. TRBV23-1 belongs to the ORF category, with a function that is uncertain. CDR3 size: 17 residues. V lost 4 bases to trimming and J lost 2 bases; unmatched junction nucleotides: 12. CDR3 nucleotides: TGCGCCAGCAGTCGTGGGACAGGCGTCACCCGTCAAGAGACCCAGTACTTC. This sequence encodes CASSRGTGVTRQETQYF.

J is TRBJ2-7 and V is TRBV27; tentative D call: TRBD2 (6 bases). The CDR3 contains 12 residues. Trimming took 6 bases from V and 3 from J, leaving 9 bases between them. Per germline, CDR1 MNHEY and CDR2 SMNVEV (reference sequence). The DNA for the CDR3 is TGTGCCAGCAGGGACTATAACTACGAGCAGTACTTC. It specifies CASRDYNYEQYF.

The chain uses TRBV28 and TRBJ2-1; 13 bases line up with TRBD2. Trimming took 6 bases from V and 8 from J; bases not matched to a gene: 13. Germline V gene sequence: CDR1 MDHEN, CDR2 SYDVKM. The CDR3 loop spans 17 amino acids. The CDR3 protein is CASSALGGLAGIDEQFF. The CDR3 DNA reads as TGTGCCAGCAGCGCCTTGGGGGGACTAGCGGGAATCGATGAGCAGTTCTTC.

As concerns this clone: No conserved phenylalanine or tryptophan is present at the end of the CDR3, so a read error is the likely explanation. The chain is built from TRBV6-1 and TRBJ1-2; TRBD1 aligns across 8 bases. J lost 4 bases, V lost 5 bases, and 12 bases had no gene match. Germline V lookup: CDR1 MNHNS, CDR2 SASEGT. The CDR3 is 16 residues long. The CDR3 spells CASSQESDREAYGYTL. The CDR3 region has the DNA TGTGCCAGCAGTCAAGAATCGGACAGGGAGGCCTATGGCTACACCCTC.

The rearrangement links TRBV12-5 to TRBJ2-7, with 9 bases fitting TRBD1. CDR3 size: 14 residues. V gave up 8 bases and J gave up 5 bases; unmatched junction bases: 10. Germline CDR1 reads LGHNT; CDR2 reads FRNRAP. CDR3 amino acids: CASSAGGTGNEQYF. As DNA, the CDR3 is TGTGCTAGTTCTGCCGGGGGGACAGGGAACGAGCAGTACTTC.

The V call is TRBV19, the J call TRBJ2-2; D gene unclear. Trimming took 1 base from V and 6 from J, leaving 9 bases between them. Germline loops: CDR1 LNHDA, CDR2 SQIVND (reference sequence). The CDR3 is made up of 14 amino acids. For the CDR3, the DNA is TGTGCCAGTAGTATAGGTCCGTTTTCCGGGGAGCTGTTTTTT. It codes for CASSIGPFSGELFF.

For the CDR3, the DNA is TGTGCCAGCAGTTACACTGCGTTCGGTGGCAATGAGCAGTTCTTC. Amino acid sequence: CASSYTAFGGNEQFF. The V call is TRBV6-5, the J call TRBJ2-1; D ambiguous. V gave up 2 bases and J gave up 6 bases, with 14 bases separating them. The CDR3 length is 15 residues. CDR1 and CDR2 from the germline V gene are MNHEY and SVGAGI.

V gene TRBV4-1 combines with J gene TRBJ2-7; D might be TRBD2 (7 bases). Germline V gene data show CDR1 as MGHRA and CDR2 as YSYEKL. CDR3 length: 15 residues. V dropped 1 base and J dropped 4 bases, with 14 bases sitting between them. The CDR3 DNA sequence: TGCGCCAGCAGCCAAGTTGGGGGGGCCGTTTACGAGCAGTACTTC. This encodes CASSQVGGAVYEQYF.

V is TRBV10-2 and J is TRBJ2-3; tentative D call: TRBD2 (5 bases). The CDR3 loop spans 15 amino acids. V dropped 2 bases and J dropped 1 base, with 10 bases sitting between them. Germline V gives CDR1 WSHSY, CDR2 SAAADI. DNA for the CDR3: TGCGCCAGCAGTGAGGTAGCGAAACGCACAGATACGCAGTATTTT. Amino acids: CASSEVAKRTDTQYF.